This entry is about one T cell receptor beta chain. This clone occurred a few times. Its target antigen remains unknown. The record has no base qualities; no much larger clone is one base away. The trial excluded patients who had a history of autoimmune disease or were on systemic immunosuppression. Peripheral blood for TCR sequencing was collected from all dose cohorts at baseline, on cycle 4 day 1, and on cycle 7 day 1. Samples came from an open-label, multicenter, first-in-human phase I dose-escalation trial of ivuxolimab. Adults with locally advanced or metastatic head and neck squamous cell, hepatocellular, melanoma or renal cell carcinoma were enrolled in the trial. CD4+ and CD8+ T cells were sorted separately from peripheral blood before TCR sequencing. This specimen comes from a study of OX40 agonist ivuxolimab in advanced cancers. At the level of the whole study: The costimulatory receptor OX40 (CD134) was targeted by ivuxolimab, a fully human IgG2 agonistic monoclonal antibody. Intravenous ivuxolimab was administered to patients every 2 weeks at six dose levels: 0.01, 0.1, 0.3, 1.5, 3 and 10 mg/kg. Among the 52 dose-escalation patients, around 19 had hepatocellular carcinoma, 15 or so melanoma, 9 renal cell carcinoma and 9 head and neck cancer. In the dose-escalation cohort, roughly 82% of patients were male, and the mean age was 60 years with a range of roughly 20 to 79. Patients were allowed to have had prior anti-PD-1, anti-PD-L1 or anti-CTLA-4 therapy, and roughly 40% of the dose-escalation patients had previously received checkpoint inhibitors. Partial responses occurred in three dose-escalation patients, of whom one had hepatocellular carcinoma and two had cutaneous melanoma. The purpose of peripheral TCRbeta sequencing was to test whether ivuxolimab changed TCR sequence diversity and led to clonal T-cell expansion. The paper describes the monotherapy dose-escalation part (N of about 52 patients) of the phase I trial of ivuxolimab. Study-wide findings and limitations: After ivuxolimab, more expanded clones were found on average in CD8+ T cells than in CD4+ T cells. Low levels of normalized T-cell clonal expansion were also seen in some patients who did not respond. In the 0.1-3.0 mg/kg groups, partial responders were among the patients with the lowest normalized peripheral clonal expansion, particularly in CD8+ T cells. At doses of 0.1 to 3.0 mg/kg, clonal expansion of both CD4+ and CD8+ T cells in blood was seen between baseline and week 6. Antigen specificity was not determined for the clonally expanded peripheral T cells.

CDR1 SGHNT and CDR2 YYREEE were looked up in the germline V gene (reference sequence). The CDR3, from cysteine to phenylalanine, totals 14 residues. This entry keeps only the CDR3 DNA: 42 bases, framed from base 1. V is cut by 7 bases and J by 4 bases, and the space between the germline ends is 14 bases. Genomic DNA was extracted from sorted cells for sequencing of the TCRbeta CDR3 region. The immunoSEQ Assay was used for sequencing of TCRbeta CDR3 regions. TCRdb holds this immuneACCESS table with in-frame rearrangements only. Some clones are missing; in checked studies, unresolved V genes explain under half, and the rest has no known cause. The sample has 40,000 to 60,000 clones on record, more than 65% of them singletons. Jointly, the top ten make up approximately 2.1% of the sample.

Source: CD4+ or CD8+ T cells sorted from blood, taken in a trial of the OX40 agonist ivuxolimab. The TCR originated in an adult with an advanced solid tumor such as melanoma, head and neck, liver or kidney cancer. The sequence links TRBV5-4 to TRBJ2-2, with the D call tentatively TRBD1 or TRBD2, each fitting 6 bases. For the CDR3, the sequence is CASRLRGRTGELFF. The DNA sequence follows: TGTGCCAGCCGATTACGGGGGCGCACCGGGGAGCTGTTTTTT.